This TCR beta chain was identified in a study of T cells in women clearing cervical HPV infection. Study summary: No precancer developed; the control's incident HPV16 infection cleared within 12 months. Controls gave blood once infection was undetectable; cases at lesion identification. General study findings and limits: Timing of associations relative to infection is unclear; T-cell subsets were not isolated.

Data came from immunoSEQ multiplex PCR; TCRdb stores just in-frame clones and leaves some out. This repertoire includes over 25,000 clones. Turning to this clone: The antigen remains undetermined. The sequenced fragment ends 3 residues before the CDR3 boundary, so the rest is inferred from the germline J gene.

Germline V lookup: CDR1 LGHNT, CDR2 FRNRAP. The CDR3 has 13 amino acids. V lost 0 bases and J lost 9, with 6 bases in between. The chain has TRBV12-5 and TRBJ1-6, with D perhaps matching TRBD1 (5 bases). Material: blood buffy coat. The sequence was obtained from a woman aged 18 to 75 with a cervical HPV16 infection that either progressed to CIN3+ or cleared (not recorded which). The CDR3 spells CASGLVGGSPLHF. CDR3 DNA, as far as it was read: TGTGCTAGTGGTTTGGTGGGGGGTTCACCC.